Shown below are 4 T cell receptor beta chains from a single sample sequenced in a study of cytomegalovirus exposure and HLA in healthy donors. The PCR contained 60 Vbeta and 13 Jbeta primers. Method: immunoSEQ multiplex PCR; TCRdb's copy keeps in-frame clones and lacks some. The listing contains 100,000 to 150,000 clones. Source material: PBMCs. Every receptor here comes from a woman in her 40s in good health and CMV-seronegative.

This rearrangement joins TRBV11-1 to TRBJ1-1; 7 nucleotides align to TRBD1. Germline V gene lookup returns CDR1 SGHAT and CDR2 FQDESV (reference sequence). V trimming: 4 bases; J trimming: 9 bases; junction bases outside the gene matches: 8. This CDR3 is 13 amino acids long. CDR3 sequence: CASSSYGQVKAFF. Written as DNA, the CDR3 is TGTGCCAGCAGCTCCTACGGACAGGTTAAAGCTTTCTTT. The complete variable domain, with remaining parts taken from reference TRBV11-1 and TRBJ1-1, reads EAEVAQSPRYKITEKSQAVAFWCDPISGHATLYWYRQILGQGPELLVQFQDESVVDDSQLPKDRFSAERLKGVDSTLKIQPAELGDSAMYLCASSSYGQVKAFFGQGTRLTVV.

The genes are TRBV6-5 and TRBJ2-5; the match to TRBD2 covers 10 bases. The J call is uncertain, as TRBJ2-7 better fits the DNA end. Germline-derived CDR1 and CDR2 are MNHEY and SVGAGI. The CDR3 runs 14 residues. The CDR3 sequence is CASLAGATSYEQYF. In DNA, the CDR3 is TGTGCCAGTCTAGCGGGGGCCACATCCTACGAGCAGTACTTC.

The chain couples TRBV28 to TRBJ1-1, with a possible D match to TRBD1 (5 bases). The germline V gene has CDR1 MDHEN and CDR2 SYDVKM. The CDR3 loop spans 15 amino acids. V was clipped by 5 bases and J by 7 bases, with 20 bases between them. CDR3 in DNA: TGTGCCAGCAGTCCCCCGAGGAGGGGTACCCGTGAAGCTTTCTTT. It yields the protein CASSPPRRGTREAFF.

The rearrangement joins TRBV2 to TRBJ1-1; 9 nucleotides align to TRBD1. V trimming: 6 bases; J trimming: 4 bases; junction bases outside the gene matches: 3. The germline CDR1 and CDR2 sequences are SNHLY and FYNNEI. The CDR3 runs 13 residues. The CDR3 nucleotides are TGTGCCAGCAGCCAGGACAGGGGCACTGAAGCTTTCTTT. This gives the protein CASSQDRGTEAFF.